One sample yielded the 5 T cell receptor beta chains listed below, sequenced in a study of cytomegalovirus exposure and HLA in healthy donors. 60 Vbeta and 13 Jbeta primers were used in PCR. Some clones are missing from TCRdb's copy, which holds only in-frame ones; the method was immunoSEQ multiplex PCR. Of 100,000 to 150,000 clones in the sample, roughly 81% were seen once. Sequencing was performed on PBMCs. Receptors originate from a woman aged 30 to 39 in good health and CMV-seronegative.

The chain is built from TRBV30 and TRBJ1-2, with a possible D match to TRBD1 (6 bases). Per the germline V gene, CDR1 is GTSNPN and CDR2 is SVGIG (reference sequence). There are 13 residues in the CDR3. V was clipped by 0 bases and J by 4 bases, with 9 bases between them. The CDR3 protein is CAWSVGGAYGYTF. The CDR3 nucleotides read TGTGCCTGGAGTGTTGGGGGCGCCTATGGCTACACCTTC.

J is TRBJ1-1 and V is TRBV19; the D gene is possibly TRBD1 (6 bases). Per germline, CDR1 LNHDA and CDR2 SQIVND (reference sequence). The CDR3 length is 15 residues. Trimming took 7 bases from V and 4 from J, leaving 19 bases between them. CDR3 sequence reads: CASMNIGGPRTEAFF. In DNA, the CDR3 is TGTGCCAGTATGAACATCGGGGGGCCTCGCACTGAAGCTTTCTTT.

The CDR3 spells CAISTLQGDEQFF. CDR3 in DNA: TGTGCCATCAGCACATTACAGGGAGATGAGCAGTTCTTC. The J gene is TRBJ2-1, the V gene TRBV10-3; weak D call: TRBD1 (6 bases). Looked up from germline, CDR1 is ENHRY and CDR2 is SYGVKD. The CDR3 length is 13 residues. V was cut by 6 bases and J by 8 bases, with 14 bases left in between.

In the case of this clone: Its ends do not fully match the called genes, so a read error is possible. This chain links TRBV7-7 with TRBJ2-1; 9 nucleotides agree with TRBD2. Germline V gene lookup returns CDR1 SSHAT and CDR2 FNYEAQ (reference sequence). The CDR3 is 13 amino acids. The CDR3 DNA reads TGTGCTAGCAGCAGAAGGACTAGCGATGAGCAGTTCTTC. Protein product: CASSRRTSDEQFF.

The rearrangement uses TRBV9 and TRBJ2-1, with 8 bases aligning to TRBD2. The V gene end was trimmed by 3 bases and the J gene end by 2 bases; junction bases not matched to a gene: 4. Germline V gives CDR1 SGDLS, CDR2 YYNGEE. This CDR3 has 15 residues. CDR3 in amino acids: CASSASGRTYNEQFF. In DNA, the CDR3 is TGTGCCAGCAGCGCAAGCGGGAGAACCTACAATGAGCAGTTCTTC.